Shown below are 14 T cell receptor beta chains from a single sample sequenced in a study of T cell responses to AZD1222 COVID-19 vaccine. Generated by immunoSEQ multiplex PCR, the TCRdb table keeps only in-frame clones and is missing some. The table lists 110,000 to 150,000 clones, 88% of them singletons, with approximately 3.5% in the top ten. This material consisted of peripheral blood, taken on day 0 of AZD1222 vaccination. These receptors were obtained from an adult in good health.

The genes are TRBV12-3 or TRBV12-4 and TRBJ1-4; no definite D call. V lost 5 bases to trimming and J lost 8 bases, with 12 bases between them. This CDR3 is 13 amino acids long. CDR3 DNA sequence: TGTGCCAGCAGTAAAGGGAATGGGGAAAAACTGTTTTTT. It yields the protein CASSKGNGEKLFF.

The chain uses TRBV29-1 and TRBJ2-2; D possibly corresponds to TRBD2 (6 bases). The CDR3 spans 16 residues. From germline, CDR1 is SQVTM and CDR2 ANQGSEA. Trimming took 2 bases from V and 6 from J, leaving 19 bases between them. This CDR3 reads CSVEPSGEGAPGELFF. The CDR3, as DNA: TGCAGCGTTGAACCCTCGGGAGAAGGGGCCCCCGGGGAGCTGTTTTTT.

The rearrangement joins TRBV20-1 to TRBJ1-5; D is uncertain. With 8 bases removed from V and 7 bases from J, the gap between germline ends came to 6 bases. Germline loops: CDR1 DFQATT, CDR2 SNEGSKA (reference sequence). This CDR3 is built from 9 residues. CDR3 region: CSLGQPQHF. In DNA form, the CDR3 reads TGCAGTTTGGGGCAGCCCCAGCATTTT.

V is TRBV30 and J is TRBJ2-2, with 7 positions matching TRBD1. CDR3 size: 12 residues. Losses at the gene ends were 5 bases for V and 6 bases for J; bases not matched to a gene: 3. CDR1 is GTSNPN, CDR2 SVGIG, per germline (reference sequence). The DNA for the CDR3 is TGTGCCTGGGTTCAGGGGGCCGGGGAGCTGTTTTTT. Protein product: CAWVQGAGELFF.

This sequence joins TRBV3-1 (or the pseudogene TRBV3-2) and TRBJ1-4; D ambiguous. Germline V gives CDR1 LGHDT, CDR2 YNNKEL (reference sequence). CDR3 size: 16 residues. Trimming left V 1 base short and J 5 bases short, with 14 bases between. Here the CDR3 DNA reads TGTGCCAGCAGCCAAGGGGTTGGGCAGTTAAATGAAAAACTGTTTTTT. Protein sequence: CASSQGVGQLNEKLFF.

In its sample, this clone was seen a few times. The chain combines TRBV9 with TRBJ1-5; no clear D gene. V lost 3 bases, J lost 4 bases, and 11 bases lay in between. This CDR3 is built from 14 residues. Germline V gene lookup returns CDR1 SGDLS and CDR2 YYNGEE. In nucleotides, the CDR3 is TGTGCCAGCAGCGCGGGTCGGGGAAATCAGCCCCAGCATTTT. Translation gives CASSAGRGNQPQHF.

The chain uses TRBV18 and TRBJ2-7, with a weak D call TRBD1 (5 bases). The V end lost 1 base, the J end lost 2 bases, and 15 bases lay between the germline ends. The CDR3 length is 16 residues. Germline V CDR1 and CDR2: KGHSH, LQKENI. As DNA, the CDR3 is TGTGCCAGCTCACCACAGACAGCTTATACCCCCTACGAGCAGTACTTC. It encodes CASSPQTAYTPYEQYF.

The chain recombines TRBV10-3 with TRBJ1-1; weak D call: TRBD1 (6 bases). V gave up 4 bases and J gave up 3 bases, with 12 bases separating them. Looked up from germline, CDR1 is ENHRY and CDR2 is SYGVKD. CDR3 length: 14 amino acids. CDR3 in DNA: TGTGCCATCAGTGCGGGGGGCGGGTACACTGAAGCTTTCTTT. Translating it yields CAISAGGGYTEAFF.

This chain links TRBV19 with TRBJ2-1; maybe TRBD2 (5 bases). V lost 5 bases to trimming and J lost 8 bases, with 16 bases between them. Per the germline V gene, CDR1 is LNHDA and CDR2 is SQIVND (reference sequence). CDR3 length: 14 amino acids. The CDR3 nucleotides are TGTGCCAGTAGTTCCGGGAAGTTAAGGGATGAGCAGTTCTTC. Residues: CASSSGKLRDEQFF.

This sequence joins TRBV19 and TRBJ2-3; D is perhaps TRBD1 or TRBD2 (6 bases each). Trimming shortened V by 10 bases and J by 6 bases, and 20 bases separated the two germline ends. Germline-derived CDR1 and CDR2 are LNHDA and SQIVND (reference sequence). CDR3 length equals 14 residues. The CDR3 DNA follows: TGTGCCACGTGGGGGCCGGGGGCCCCGGATACGCAGTATTTT. It specifies CATWGPGAPDTQYF.

V usage is TRBV18 and J usage is TRBJ1-2; D is undetermined. V gave up 10 bases and J gave up 4 bases, with 13 bases separating them. Looked up from germline, CDR1 is KGHSH and CDR2 is LQKENI. The CDR3 sequence is 12 residues long. Written as DNA, the CDR3 is TGTGCCACCCAAGGTACGGCCTATGGCTACACCTTC. Translation: CATQGTAYGYTF. Together with reference TRBV18 and TRBJ1-2, the CDR3 gives the full variable domain: NAGVMQNPRHLVRRRGQEARLRCSPMKGHSHVYWYRQLPEEGLKFMVYLQKENIIDESGMPKERFSAEFPKEGPSILRIQQVVRGDSAAYFCATQGTAYGYTFGSGTRLTVV.

This rearrangement joins TRBV7-6 to TRBJ1-1, with D uncertain. The CDR3 spans 13 residues. The V end lost 5 bases, the J end lost 1 base, and 8 bases lay between the germline ends. CDR1 is SGHVS and CDR2 is FNYEAQ in the germline V gene. CDR3 nucleotides: TGTGCCAGCAGCCCAGGAACGAACACTGAAGCTTTCTTT. This codes for CASSPGTNTEAFF.

The chain carries TRBV18 and TRBJ2-1; tentatively, D is TRBD2 (5 bases). This CDR3 is built from 15 residues. Trimming cost V 3 bases and J 6 bases, with 15 bases left between them. Germline loops: CDR1 KGHSH, CDR2 LQKENI. CDR3 DNA: TGTGCCAGCTCACCGAATCCATCGAGCGGCAATGAGCAGTTCTTC. Protein product: CASSPNPSSGNEQFF.

The rearrangement joins TRBV28 to TRBJ1-5; 9 nucleotides align to TRBD1. Germline CDR1 is MDHEN and CDR2 is SYDVKM. There are 16 residues in the CDR3. The trim removed 6 bases at V and 7 bases at J, leaving 13 bases unmatched. The CDR3 loop reads CASSPWEGQGKQPQHF. DNA of the CDR3: TGTGCCAGCAGCCCATGGGAGGGACAGGGAAAACAGCCCCAGCATTTT.